This T cell receptor beta chain came from a study of neurological immune-mediated disorders. One entry per CDR3 protein, called by TCRdb with MiXCR from the 5' RACE reads. The sample has roughly 60,000 distinct CDR3 sequences; about an eighth are singletons. From germline, CDR1 is MGHRA and CDR2 YSYEKL. Trimming took off 0 bases at V and 0 bases at J, with 15 bases between the two ends. The CDR3 has 19 residues. This clonotype has a count of ten or more. Antigen unknown. Study-wide points: HTLV-1-associated myelopathy had the most TCR clonal expansion, whereas multiple sclerosis had the least (lower than in healthy controls).

The sequence was collected from a man aged 55 to 70 in good health. The source material was PBMCs. The rearrangement links TRBV4-1 to TRBJ2-6, with D perhaps TRBD1 (5 bases). The DNA for the CDR3 is TGCGCCAGCAGCCAAGATCGGTACAGGACCATCTCTGGGGCCAACGTCCTGACTTTC. Its protein product is CASSQDRYRTISGANVLTF.